Below, 20 T cell receptor beta chains from the same sample are listed, as sequenced in a study of molecular identifiers for immune sequencing clone quantification. TCRdb ran MiXCR on the PCR reads and lists one entry per CDR3 protein. The sample has around 470,000 distinct CDR3 sequences, approximately 25% seen once. Sequencing was carried out using naive CD8+ T cells from blood, with Jurkat cell RNA spiked in. Regarding subset: FACS-sorted CD8+CD4-CCR7+CD45RA+ naive T cells. These receptors were obtained from a human donor in good health. Some libraries in this study had Jurkat cell RNA spiked in.

About this clonotype itself: A much larger clone lies a single base off, so this may be a read error. The V call is TRBV2, the J call TRBJ2-5; 9 bases line up with TRBD2. In germline, CDR1 is SNHLY, CDR2 FYNNEI. This CDR3 is 13 amino acids long. The CDR3 region has the DNA TGTGCCAGCAGTACTAGCGGGCTAGAGACCCAGAACTTC. Protein product: CASSTSGLETQNF.

The rearrangement uses TRBV6-6 and TRBJ2-3; D possibly corresponds to TRBD2 (6 bases). The CDR3 is made up of 14 amino acids. V was cut by 6 bases and J by 4 bases, with 14 bases left in between. Germline loops: CDR1 MNHNY, CDR2 SVGAGI (reference sequence). CDR3 DNA: TGTGCCAGCAGCGAGATATGGGGGGCAGATACGCAGTATTTT. It is translated as CASSEIWGADTQYF.

J is TRBJ2-1 and V is TRBV19; D unresolved. Trimming cost V 2 bases and J 9 bases, with 11 bases left between them. The CDR3 consists of 13 residues. CDR1 and CDR2 from the germline V gene are LNHDA and SQIVND (reference sequence). CDR3 protein: CASSISWATEQFF. As DNA, the CDR3 is TGTGCCAGTAGTATAAGTTGGGCTACTGAGCAGTTCTTC.

A remark on this clonotype: This is likely an artifact of a read error, given a far larger clone one base away. This chain connects TRBV5-3 to TRBJ2-5; D remains ambiguous. TRBV5-3 is assigned to the ORF class and has an uncertain function. The CDR3 spans 11 residues. CDR3 in amino acids: CTSSFGETQYF. In nucleotides, the CDR3 is TGTACCAGCAGCTTCGGGGAGACCCAGTACTTC.

This chain joins TRBV11-2 and TRBJ2-7; D is uncertain. Germline V CDR1 and CDR2: SGHAT, FQNNGV. Trimming stripped 2 bases from V and 5 bases from J, with 13 bases between. The CDR3 runs to 14 residues. The CDR3 region is CASSLSPSVHEQYF. CDR3 DNA sequence: TGTGCCAGCAGCTTAAGCCCGTCGGTCCACGAGCAGTACTTC.

In regard to this clonotype: This could be a read error, since a much larger clone is one nucleotide away. The chain uses TRBV28 and TRBJ1-5; no clear D. The CDR3 is 13 amino acids. Germline CDR1 reads MDHEN; CDR2 reads SYDVKM. Trimming pared 1 base from V and 9 bases from J, leaving 10 bases between. The CDR3 DNA reads as TGTGCCAGCAGTTTATACTGGAGTCTGCCCCAGCATTTT. Translating it yields CASSLYWSLPQHF. The full variable domain, with the rest looked up from reference TRBV28 and TRBJ1-5, is DVKVTQSSRYLVKRTGEKVFLECVQDMDHENMFWYRQDPGLGLRLIYFSYDVKMKEKGDIPEGYSVSREKKERFSLILESASTNQTSMYLCASSLYWSLPQHFGDGTRLSIL.

The V call is TRBV2, the J call TRBJ1-6; 10 bases are shared with TRBD1. The CDR3 covers 14 residues. With 7 bases clipped from V and 8 bases from J, the junction kept 5 bases outside the gene matches. Germline values: CDR1 SNHLY, CDR2 FYNNEI. The CDR3 DNA reads as TGTGCCAGCACCCCGGGACAGGGGTATTCACCCCTCCACTTT. This sequence encodes CASTPGQGYSPLHF.

This clonotype was counted ten times or more. This chain connects TRBV4-2 to TRBJ1-4, with a tentative D call TRBD1 (6 bases). CDR1 and CDR2 from the germline V gene are LGHNA and YNFKEQ. V lost 3 bases to trimming and J lost 0 bases, with 11 bases between them. This CDR3 is 16 amino acids long. This CDR3 reads CASSQVDSATNEKLFF. The CDR3 bases are TGTGCCAGCAGCCAGGTGGACAGTGCAACTAATGAAAAACTGTTTTTT.

There are a few counts of this clonotype. This chain uses TRBV5-6 with TRBJ2-1, with unresolved D. The CDR3 has 14 residues. The germline CDR1 and CDR2 sequences are SGHDT and YYEEEE. The V and J ends lost 1 base and 3 bases respectively, with 8 bases between them. CDR3 nucleotide sequence: TGTGCCAGCAGCTTGAAGCAGATCTACAATGAGCAGTTCTTC. Translation: CASSLKQIYNEQFF.

This clonotype appeared many times. The gene calls are TRBV11-2 and TRBJ2-4, with TRBD1 as a possible D gene (5 bases). Deletions cut 1 base from V and 3 bases from J, with 10 bases between. Germline V CDR1 and CDR2: SGHAT, FQNNGV. This CDR3 region has 15 residues. The CDR3 reads CASSLARRDKNIQYF. The CDR3 DNA is TGTGCCAGCAGCTTAGCGCGCAGGGACAAAAACATTCAGTACTTC.

In this sample, this clonotype turned up many times. The chain carries TRBV6-2 or TRBV6-3 and TRBJ2-1, with a tentative D call TRBD2 (6 bases). Trimming pared 7 bases from V and 2 bases from J, leaving 15 bases between. Germline CDR1 reads MNHEY; CDR2 reads SVGEGT. The CDR3 has 15 residues. The CDR3 nucleotides read TGTGCCAGCACGAGTCGGCTAGCGACCTACAATGAGCAGTTCTTC. Encoded protein: CASTSRLATYNEQFF.

The chain combines TRBV20-1 with TRBJ1-1; 8 bases align to TRBD1. The CDR3 totals 15 residues. V was clipped by 1 base and J by 7 bases; unmatched bases: 11. Germline V lookup: CDR1 DFQATT, CDR2 SNEGSKA (reference sequence). CDR3 region: CSARVPQGARVEAFF. In DNA form, the CDR3 reads TGCAGTGCTAGAGTACCCCAGGGGGCGCGTGTTGAAGCTTTCTTT.

The chain is built from TRBV4-3 and TRBJ1-1, with no clear D. The germline V gene encodes CDR1 LGHNA and CDR2 YSLEER. This CDR3 spans 13 amino acids. V lost 3 bases and J lost 6, with 11 bases in between. The CDR3 DNA reads as TGCGCCAGCAGCCAGGAACGGGGAGCTGAAGCTTTCTTT. It codes for CASSQERGAEAFF.

Turning to this clonotype: The germline gene is not matched at one end of the junction; a read error may be the cause. The rearrangement links TRBV19 to TRBJ1-5, with TRBD1 matching 7 bases. The CDR3 contains 15 residues. Looked up from germline, CDR1 is LNHDA and CDR2 is SQIVND (reference sequence). CDR3 sequence (DNA): TGTGCCGGTAGTATAGGCGACAGGGGCAATCAGCCCCAGCATTTT. Translated: CAGSIGDRGNQPQHF. Looking up the rest from reference TRBV19 and TRBJ1-5 gives the full variable domain: DGGITQSPKYLFRKEGQNVTLSCEQNLNHDAMYWYRQDPGQGLRLIYYSQIVNDFQKGDIAEGYSVSREKKESFPLTVTSAQKNPTAFYLCAGSIGDRGNQPQHFGDGTRLSIL.

In this sample, this clonotype turned up once. Given a much more abundant clone one base away, this may be a read error. This chain joins TRBV13 and TRBJ1-1; unclear D gene. The CDR3 contains 17 residues. Germline V gene sequence: CDR1 PRHDT, CDR2 FYEKMQ (reference sequence). V lost 5 bases and J lost 3, with 22 bases in between. In DNA, the CDR3 is TGTGCCAGCAGCAGCCTACTGAACAGCGAATTGGACACTGAAGCTTTCTTT. Encoded protein: CASSSLLNSELDTEAFF.

The chain recombines TRBV2 with TRBJ2-5; 10 bases map to TRBD2. The CDR3 is made up of 16 amino acids. In germline, CDR1 is SNHLY, CDR2 FYNNEI. The V segment lost 8 bases and the J segment 5 bases; nucleotides outside the gene matches: 14. The CDR3 region has the DNA TGTGCCAGCGCCGGGACTAGCGTCATGGGTAGGGAGACCCAGTACTTC. Its translation: CASAGTSVMGRETQYF.

On this clonotype itself: An end of the junction differs from the germline gene, which may be a read error. As DNA, the CDR3 is TGTGCCGGCTCACCTTGGAAGTTGAACACCGGGGAGCTGTTTTTT. It yields the protein CAGSPWKLNTGELFF. The chain has TRBV18 and TRBJ2-2; D not resolved. The CDR3 covers 15 residues. Germline loops: CDR1 KGHSH, CDR2 LQKENI.

The sample holds a few counts of this clonotype. The chain is built from TRBV2 and TRBJ1-4; D not certain. The CDR3 extends over 16 amino acids. Germline values: CDR1 SNHLY, CDR2 FYNNEI. V lost 6 bases, J lost 8 bases, and 22 bases lay in between. The CDR3 reads CASRPLGRDESEKLFF. DNA of the CDR3: TGTGCCAGCAGACCGCTGGGTAGGGATGAAAGCGAAAAACTGTTTTTT. Together with reference TRBV2 and TRBJ1-4, the CDR3 gives the full variable domain: EPEVTQTPSHQVTQMGQEVILRCVPISNHLYFYWYRQILGQKVEFLVSFYNNEISEKSEIFDDQFSVERPDGSNFTLKIRSTKLEDSAMYFCASRPLGRDESEKLFFGSGTQLSVL.

With respect to this clonotype: The junction differs from germline at one of its ends, possibly a read error. The chain is built from TRBV29-1 and TRBJ2-1, with TRBD2 matching over 9 bases. This CDR3 has 16 amino acids. Germline CDR1 and CDR2: SQVTM and ANQGSEA. The CDR3 spells CSVDQSGTSSYNEQLF. DNA of the CDR3: TGCAGCGTTGACCAATCCGGGACTAGCTCTTACAATGAGCAGCTCTTC.

This clonotype has at least ten counts. This sequence joins TRBV20-1 and TRBJ1-3; TRBD1 aligns across 7 bases. V shed 5 bases, J shed 3 bases, and the junction held 4 bases outside the gene matches. The CDR3 length is 13 residues. Germline V CDR1 and CDR2: DFQATT, SNEGSKA (reference sequence). The CDR3 nucleotides are TGCAGTGCTCACAGGGGTGATGGAAACACCATATATTTT. Protein sequence: CSAHRGDGNTIYF.